Shown below are 8 T cell receptor beta chains from a single sample sequenced in a study of T-cell reconstitution after alpha-beta-depleted transplantation in children. For TCRbeta, the library was prepared with unique molecular identifiers. In TCRdb, the PCR reads were re-called with MiXCR into one record per CDR3 protein. The sample includes around 110,000 distinct CDR3 sequences, 10% to 13% of them seen just once. Sequencing used PBMCs, obtained before TCRalphabeta/CD19-depleted stem cell transplant. These receptors were taken from a boy younger than 10 with acute lymphoblastic leukemia, due to receive a stem cell transplant.

Ten or more counts support this clonotype. V usage is TRBV5-6 and J usage is TRBJ2-1; D is undetermined. Germline CDR1 reads SGHDT; CDR2 reads YYEEEE. The CDR3 is made up of 12 amino acids. With 4 bases removed from V and 3 bases from J, the gap between germline ends came to 5 bases. As DNA, the CDR3 is TGTGCCAGCAGCCGGGTCTACAATGAGCAGTTCTTC. Protein: CASSRVYNEQFF.

This clonotype was observed a handful of times. V usage is TRBV7-2 and J usage is TRBJ2-5; D unclear. From germline, CDR1 is SGHTA and CDR2 FQGNSA. This CDR3 region has 13 residues. Trimming took off 1 base at V and 5 bases at J, with 8 bases between the two ends. In nucleotides, the CDR3 is TGTGCCAGCAGCTTAGATAGAATGGAGACCCAGTACTTC. This codes for CASSLDRMETQYF.

V gene TRBV6-1 combines with J gene TRBJ2-7; D is ambiguous. The ends were cut back, 2 bases at V and 5 bases at J, with 4 bases in the middle. CDR1 is MNHNS, CDR2 SASEGT, per germline. The CDR3 has 11 amino acids. The CDR3 loop reads CASSETHEQYF. CDR3 bases: TGTGCCAGCAGTGAAACCCACGAGCAGTACTTC.

This rearrangement joins TRBV29-1 to TRBJ2-2; the D gene is possibly TRBD1 (6 bases). The V gene's germline CDR1 is SQVTM and CDR2 ANQGSEA. Trimming pared 6 bases from V and 5 bases from J, leaving 22 bases between. This CDR3 is 16 amino acids long. In DNA form, the CDR3 reads TGCAGCGTGTCTAGACGAGGGGGAGCGGTTACCGGGGAGCTGTTTTTT. The encoded protein is CSVSRRGGAVTGELFF.

This clonotype has at least ten counts. The chain couples TRBV18 to TRBJ2-5, with D perhaps matching TRBD2 (6 bases). This CDR3 spans 15 amino acids. V was pared by 4 bases and J by 6 bases, with 18 bases between. Germline-derived CDR1 and CDR2 are KGHSH and LQKENI. The CDR3 nucleotides are TGTGCCAGCTCACGCCCAGGAGGGGCTAAGAAGACCCAGTACTTC. Translating gives CASSRPGGAKKTQYF.

This clonotype occurred a few times. This chain links TRBV20-1 with TRBJ2-1; 8 bases are shared with TRBD2. V shed 4 bases and J 11 bases; nucleotides not matched to a gene: 10. The CDR3 has 13 amino acids. Per germline, CDR1 DFQATT and CDR2 SNEGSKA (reference sequence). This CDR3 reads CSAMVAGPAKQFF. In DNA, the CDR3 is TGCAGTGCTATGGTAGCGGGGCCCGCGAAGCAGTTCTTC.

V is TRBV28 and J is TRBJ2-1; D unresolved. Germline-derived CDR1 and CDR2 are MDHEN and SYDVKM. The CDR3 extends over 13 amino acids. Trimming left V 7 bases short and J 7 bases short, with 14 bases between. DNA for the CDR3: TGTGCCAGCACTCCCATTGGAAGAAATGAGCAGTTCTTC. This encodes CASTPIGRNEQFF. The whole variable domain, filled in from reference TRBV28 and TRBJ2-1, reads DVKVTQSSRYLVKRTGEKVFLECVQDMDHENMFWYRQDPGLGLRLIYFSYDVKMKEKGDIPEGYSVSREKKERFSLILESASTNQTSMYLCASTPIGRNEQFFGPGTRLTVL.

This clonotype has more than one count but fewer than ten. The chain combines TRBV11-2 with TRBJ2-7; no clear D gene. Per germline, CDR1 SGHAT and CDR2 FQNNGV. Trimming pared 7 bases from V and 9 bases from J, leaving 13 bases between. This CDR3 has 11 amino acids. CDR3 DNA sequence: TGTGCCAGCACCCCATTGGTTGGGCAGTACTTC. It codes for CASTPLVGQYF.